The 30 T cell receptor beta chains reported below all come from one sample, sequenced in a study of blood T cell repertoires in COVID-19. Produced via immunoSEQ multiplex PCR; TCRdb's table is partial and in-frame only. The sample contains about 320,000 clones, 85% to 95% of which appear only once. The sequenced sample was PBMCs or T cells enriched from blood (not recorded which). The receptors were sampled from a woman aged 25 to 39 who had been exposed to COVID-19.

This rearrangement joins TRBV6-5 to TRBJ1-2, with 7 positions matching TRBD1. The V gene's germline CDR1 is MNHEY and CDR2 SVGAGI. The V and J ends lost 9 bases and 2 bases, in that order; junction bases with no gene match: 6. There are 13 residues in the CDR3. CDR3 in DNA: TGTGCCAGTTCAGGACAGGTGAACTATGGCTACACCTTC. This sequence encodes CASSGQVNYGYTF.

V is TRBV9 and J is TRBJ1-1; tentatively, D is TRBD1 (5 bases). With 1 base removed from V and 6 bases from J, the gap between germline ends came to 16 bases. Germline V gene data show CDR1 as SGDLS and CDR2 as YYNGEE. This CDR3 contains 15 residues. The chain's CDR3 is CASSVMEGRGAEAFF. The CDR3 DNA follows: TGTGCCAGCAGCGTAATGGAGGGGAGAGGTGCTGAAGCTTTCTTT.

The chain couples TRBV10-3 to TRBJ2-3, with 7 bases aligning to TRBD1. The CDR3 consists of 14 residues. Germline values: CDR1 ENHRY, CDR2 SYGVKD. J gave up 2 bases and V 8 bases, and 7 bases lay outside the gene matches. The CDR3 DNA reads TGTGCCATCCTGAGACAGGGCACCACAGATACGCAGTATTTT. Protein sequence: CAILRQGTTDTQYF.

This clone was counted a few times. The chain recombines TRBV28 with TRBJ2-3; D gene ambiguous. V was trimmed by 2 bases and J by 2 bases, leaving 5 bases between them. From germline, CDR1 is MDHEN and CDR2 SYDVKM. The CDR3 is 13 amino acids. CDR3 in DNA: TGTGCCAGCAGTTTAGAGGTCACAGATACGCAGTATTTT. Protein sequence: CASSLEVTDTQYF.

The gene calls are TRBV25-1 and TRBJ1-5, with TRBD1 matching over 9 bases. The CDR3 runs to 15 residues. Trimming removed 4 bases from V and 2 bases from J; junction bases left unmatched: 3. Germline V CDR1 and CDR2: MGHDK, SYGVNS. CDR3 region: CASSADRGGNQPQHF. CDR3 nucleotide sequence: TGTGCCAGCAGTGCGGACAGGGGCGGCAATCAGCCCCAGCATTTT.

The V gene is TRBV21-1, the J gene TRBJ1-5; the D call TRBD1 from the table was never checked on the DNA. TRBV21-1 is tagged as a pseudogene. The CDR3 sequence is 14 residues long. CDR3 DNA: TGTGCCAGCAGCTTACGGGACAGAGCCTGGGTCCAGCATTTT. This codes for CASSLRDRAWVQHF.

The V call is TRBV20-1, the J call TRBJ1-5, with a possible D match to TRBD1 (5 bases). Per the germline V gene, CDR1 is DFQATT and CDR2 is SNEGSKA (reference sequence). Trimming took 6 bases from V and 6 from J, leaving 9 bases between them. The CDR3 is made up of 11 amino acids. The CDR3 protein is CSAQGSQPQHF. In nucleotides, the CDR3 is TGCAGTGCCCAGGGTAGTCAGCCCCAGCATTTT.

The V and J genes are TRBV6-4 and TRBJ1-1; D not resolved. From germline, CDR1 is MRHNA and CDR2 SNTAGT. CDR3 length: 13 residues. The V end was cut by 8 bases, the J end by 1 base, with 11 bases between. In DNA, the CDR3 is TGTGCCAGCCGGAAGTCAGGGAACACTGAAGCTTTCTTT. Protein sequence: CASRKSGNTEAFF.

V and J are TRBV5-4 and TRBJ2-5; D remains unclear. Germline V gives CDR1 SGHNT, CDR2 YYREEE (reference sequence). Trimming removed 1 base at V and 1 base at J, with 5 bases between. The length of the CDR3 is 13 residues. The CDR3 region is CASSLNTQETQYF. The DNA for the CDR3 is TGTGCCAGCAGCTTGAACACCCAAGAGACCCAGTACTTC.

For the CDR3, the DNA is TGTGCCAGCAGCGGATCCCCTGTGGGCGGGGGGGCCCATGAGCAGTTCTTC. This codes for CASSGSPVGGGAHEQFF. The chain couples TRBV9 to TRBJ2-1, with 9 bases lining up with TRBD2. Germline V gives CDR1 SGDLS, CDR2 YYNGEE. V lost 3 bases and J lost 8; bases outside the gene matches: 15. This CDR3 is built from 17 residues.

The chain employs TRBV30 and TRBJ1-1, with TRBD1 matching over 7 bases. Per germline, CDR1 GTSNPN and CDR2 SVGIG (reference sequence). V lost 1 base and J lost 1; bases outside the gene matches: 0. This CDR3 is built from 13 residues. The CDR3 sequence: CAWSGTGNTEAFF. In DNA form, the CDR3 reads TGTGCCTGGAGTGGGACAGGGAACACTGAAGCTTTCTTT.

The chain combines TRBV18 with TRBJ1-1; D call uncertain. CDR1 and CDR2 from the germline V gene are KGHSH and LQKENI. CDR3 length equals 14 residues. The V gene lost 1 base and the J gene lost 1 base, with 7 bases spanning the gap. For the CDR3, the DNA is TGTGCCAGCTCACCACGAAGCTCGAACACTGAAGCTTTCTTT. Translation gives CASSPRSSNTEAFF.

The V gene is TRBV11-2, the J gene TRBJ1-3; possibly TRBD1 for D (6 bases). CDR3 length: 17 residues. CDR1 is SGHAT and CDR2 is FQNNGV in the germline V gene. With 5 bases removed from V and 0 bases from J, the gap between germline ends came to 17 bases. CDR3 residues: CASSPTHRVLSGNTIYF. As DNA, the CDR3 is TGTGCCAGCAGCCCGACCCACAGGGTACTCTCTGGAAACACCATATATTTT.

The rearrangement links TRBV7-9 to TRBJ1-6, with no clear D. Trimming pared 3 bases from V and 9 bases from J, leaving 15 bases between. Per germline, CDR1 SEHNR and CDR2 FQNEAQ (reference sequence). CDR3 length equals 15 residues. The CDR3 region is CASSFSWPGGSPLHF. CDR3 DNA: TGTGCCAGCAGCTTCTCTTGGCCGGGAGGTTCACCCCTCCACTTT.

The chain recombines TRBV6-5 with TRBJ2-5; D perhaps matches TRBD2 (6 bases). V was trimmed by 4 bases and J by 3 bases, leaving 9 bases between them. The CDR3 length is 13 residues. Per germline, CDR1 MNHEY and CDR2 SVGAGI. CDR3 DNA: TGTGCCAGCAGTTCTTGGGGGGAAGAGACCCAGTACTTC. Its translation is CASSSWGEETQYF.

CDR3 nucleotides: TGTGCCAGCAGCCAATCCGGGACAGGGGGTTTAGATACGCAGTATTTT. It specifies CASSQSGTGGLDTQYF. The rearrangement links TRBV3-1 (or the pseudogene TRBV3-2) to TRBJ2-3; TRBD1 matches at 11 bases. From germline, CDR1 is LGHDT and CDR2 YNNKEL (reference sequence). This CDR3 is built from 16 residues. V was clipped by 2 bases and J by 5 bases; unmatched bases: 6.

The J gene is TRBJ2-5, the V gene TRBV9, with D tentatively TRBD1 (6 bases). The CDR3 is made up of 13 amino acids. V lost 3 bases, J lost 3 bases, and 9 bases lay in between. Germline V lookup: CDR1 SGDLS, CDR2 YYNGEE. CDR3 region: CASSGGQEETQYF. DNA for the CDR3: TGTGCCAGCAGCGGGGGGCAAGAAGAGACCCAGTACTTC.

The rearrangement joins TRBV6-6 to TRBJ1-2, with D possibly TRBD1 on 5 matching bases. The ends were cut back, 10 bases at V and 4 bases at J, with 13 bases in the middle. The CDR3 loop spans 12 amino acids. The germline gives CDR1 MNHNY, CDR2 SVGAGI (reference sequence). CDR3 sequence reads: CATQQEIYGYTF. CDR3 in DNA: TGTGCCACCCAACAGGAGATCTATGGCTACACCTTC.

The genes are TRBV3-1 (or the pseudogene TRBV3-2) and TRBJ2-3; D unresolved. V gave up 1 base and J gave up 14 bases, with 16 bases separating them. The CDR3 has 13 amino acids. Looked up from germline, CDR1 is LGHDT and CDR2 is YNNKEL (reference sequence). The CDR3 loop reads CASSQAEDSVAYF. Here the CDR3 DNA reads TGTGCCAGCAGCCAAGCAGAAGATTCCGTGGCGTATTTT.

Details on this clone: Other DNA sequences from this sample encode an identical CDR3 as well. The CDR3 DNA reads as TGTGCCAGCAGTTTTACAGGAAACTATGGCTACACCTTC. This codes for CASSFTGNYGYTF. The rearrangement uses TRBV12-3 or TRBV12-4 and TRBJ1-2, with D possibly being TRBD1 (5 bases). The CDR3 loop spans 13 amino acids. Trimming pared 3 bases from V and 2 bases from J, leaving 7 bases between.

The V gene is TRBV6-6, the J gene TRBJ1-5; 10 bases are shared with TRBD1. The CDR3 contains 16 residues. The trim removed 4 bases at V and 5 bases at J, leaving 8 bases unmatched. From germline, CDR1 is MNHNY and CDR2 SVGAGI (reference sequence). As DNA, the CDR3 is TGTGCCAGCAGTTCCTACCGACAGGGGGCAGATCAGCCCCAGCATTTT. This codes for CASSSYRQGADQPQHF.

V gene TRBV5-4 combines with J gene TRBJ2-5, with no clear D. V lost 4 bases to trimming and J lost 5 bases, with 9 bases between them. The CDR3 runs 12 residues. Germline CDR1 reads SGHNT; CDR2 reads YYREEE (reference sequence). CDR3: CASSSIQETQYF. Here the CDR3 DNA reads TGTGCCAGCAGCAGCATACAGGAGACCCAGTACTTC.

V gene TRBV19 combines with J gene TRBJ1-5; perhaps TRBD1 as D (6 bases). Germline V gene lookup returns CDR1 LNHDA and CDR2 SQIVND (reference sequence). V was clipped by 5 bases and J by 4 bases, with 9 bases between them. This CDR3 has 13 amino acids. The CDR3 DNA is TGTGCCAGTAGTCCACAGGGAAATCAGCCCCAGCATTTT. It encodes CASSPQGNQPQHF.

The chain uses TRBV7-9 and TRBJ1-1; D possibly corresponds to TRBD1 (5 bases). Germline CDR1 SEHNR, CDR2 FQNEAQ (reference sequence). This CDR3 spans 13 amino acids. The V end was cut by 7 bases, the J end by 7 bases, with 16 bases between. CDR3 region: CASIIGGDREAFF. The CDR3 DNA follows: TGTGCCAGCATTATTGGGGGGGATCGTGAAGCTTTCTTT.

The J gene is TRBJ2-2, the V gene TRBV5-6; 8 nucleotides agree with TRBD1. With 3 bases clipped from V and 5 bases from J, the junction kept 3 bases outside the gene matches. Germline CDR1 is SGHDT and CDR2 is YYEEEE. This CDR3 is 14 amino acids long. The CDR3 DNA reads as TGTGCCAGCAGCTCGACAGGGGTAACCGGGGAGCTGTTTTTT. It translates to CASSSTGVTGELFF.

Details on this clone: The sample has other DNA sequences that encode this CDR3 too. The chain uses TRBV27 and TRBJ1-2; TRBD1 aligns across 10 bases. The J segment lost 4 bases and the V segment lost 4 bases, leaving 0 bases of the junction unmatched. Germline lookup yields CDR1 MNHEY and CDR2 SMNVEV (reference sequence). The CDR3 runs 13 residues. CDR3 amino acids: CASSWDRGYGYTF. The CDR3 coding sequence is TGTGCCAGCAGTTGGGACAGGGGCTATGGCTACACCTTC.

Here the CDR3 DNA reads TGTGCCAGTACCCCTCTCCCTCCGGGGAGCACTGAAGCTTTCTTT. Translation gives CASTPLPPGSTEAFF. The chain recombines TRBV19 with TRBJ1-1; D is uncertain. Germline CDR1 is LNHDA and CDR2 is SQIVND (reference sequence). The V and J ends lost 7 bases and 4 bases respectively, with 19 bases between them. This CDR3 region has 15 residues.

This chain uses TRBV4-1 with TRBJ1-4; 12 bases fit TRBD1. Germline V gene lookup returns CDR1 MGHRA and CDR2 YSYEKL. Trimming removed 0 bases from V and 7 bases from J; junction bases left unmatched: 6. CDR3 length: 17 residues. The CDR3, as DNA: TGCGCCAGCAGCCAAGAGGGGACAGGGGGCGGTGGTGAAAAACTGTTTTTT. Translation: CASSQEGTGGGGEKLFF.

The CDR3 DNA follows: TGTGCCACCAGTACAGGGTCGGGCTCCTACAATGAGCAGTTCTTC. It translates to CATSTGSGSYNEQFF. The chain recombines TRBV24-1 with TRBJ2-1, with D perhaps matching TRBD1 (6 bases). Trimming shortened V by 6 bases and J by 0 bases, and 11 bases separated the two germline ends. The CDR3 length is 15 residues. Germline V lookup: CDR1 KGHDR, CDR2 SFDVKD.

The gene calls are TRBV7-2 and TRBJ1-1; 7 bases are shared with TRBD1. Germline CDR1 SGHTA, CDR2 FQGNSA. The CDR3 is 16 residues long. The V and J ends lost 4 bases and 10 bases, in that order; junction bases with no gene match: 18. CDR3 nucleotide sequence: TGTGCCAGCAGCTCGGACAGGCCCAGCCTGAAGTTTCGAGCTTTCTTT. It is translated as CASSSDRPSLKFRAFF.